This T cell receptor (beta chain) derives from a study of blood T cell repertoires in COVID-19. In the study overall: Samples came from the United States, Italy and Spain, spanning acute and convalescent COVID-19. PBMCs, B-cell-depleted T cells, or T cells were the source of the cDNA or gDNA that made up the material.

This CDR3 is built from 15 residues. Germline V gene sequence: CDR1 MNHEY, CDR2 SVGEGT. Between the trimmed V and J ends, which lost 5 bases and 2 bases, there was a span of 15 bases. Authors' processing steps: Reference gene primers were amplified, and this amplification served to estimate nucleated cell counts. Libraries were prepared by immunoSEQ multiplex PCR; TCRdb keeps only in-frame clonotypes and omits some of them. From that table come the V and J calls and clone size; the DNA was used to work out D and trimming. The table lists 75,000 to 95,000 clones, 82% of them singletons, with 25% to 30% in the top ten.

The TCR sequence derives from a human donor in a cohort sampled during active COVID-19. Source material: peripheral blood. This sequence joins TRBV6-2 or TRBV6-3 and TRBJ1-1; D gene ambiguous. CDR3 nucleotides: TGTGCCAGCAGTCAGACGGCCGGGAGTAACACTGAAGCTTTCTTT. It encodes CASSQTAGSNTEAFF.